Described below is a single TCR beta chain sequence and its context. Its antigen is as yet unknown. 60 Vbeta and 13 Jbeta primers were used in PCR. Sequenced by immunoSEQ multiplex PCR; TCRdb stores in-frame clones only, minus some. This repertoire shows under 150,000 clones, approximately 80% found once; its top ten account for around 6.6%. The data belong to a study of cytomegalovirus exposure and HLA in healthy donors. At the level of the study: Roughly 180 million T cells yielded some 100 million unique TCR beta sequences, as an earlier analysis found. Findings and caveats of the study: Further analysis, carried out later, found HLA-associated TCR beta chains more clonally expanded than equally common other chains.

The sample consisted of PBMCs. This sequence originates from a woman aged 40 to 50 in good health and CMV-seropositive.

As DNA, the CDR3 is TGCAGCACTGGGGGCGGGAGTGACTACAATGAGCAGTTCTTC. As protein: CSTGGGSDYNEQFF. The V and J genes are TRBV29-1 and TRBJ2-1; tentative D call: TRBD2 (7 bases). Per germline, CDR1 SQVTM and CDR2 ANQGSEA. V lost 8 bases and J 3 bases, leaving 17 bases between the germline ends. This CDR3 has 14 amino acids.